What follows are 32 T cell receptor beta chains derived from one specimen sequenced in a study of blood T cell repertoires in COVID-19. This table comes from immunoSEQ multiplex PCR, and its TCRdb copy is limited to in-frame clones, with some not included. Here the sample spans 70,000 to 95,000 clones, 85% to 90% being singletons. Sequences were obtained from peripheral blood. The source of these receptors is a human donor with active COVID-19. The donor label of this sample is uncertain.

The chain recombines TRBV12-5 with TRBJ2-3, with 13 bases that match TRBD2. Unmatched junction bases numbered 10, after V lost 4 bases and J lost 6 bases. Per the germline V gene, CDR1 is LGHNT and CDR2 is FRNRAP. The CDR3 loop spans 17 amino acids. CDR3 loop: CASGSKEPGLAGDTQYF. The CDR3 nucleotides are TGTGCTAGTGGTTCAAAGGAGCCGGGACTAGCGGGGGATACGCAGTATTTT.

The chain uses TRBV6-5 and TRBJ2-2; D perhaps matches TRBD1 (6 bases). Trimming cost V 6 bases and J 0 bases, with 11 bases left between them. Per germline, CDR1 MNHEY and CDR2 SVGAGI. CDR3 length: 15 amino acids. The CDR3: CASRRTGTNTGELFF. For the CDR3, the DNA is TGTGCCAGCAGACGAACAGGGACGAACACCGGGGAGCTGTTTTTT.

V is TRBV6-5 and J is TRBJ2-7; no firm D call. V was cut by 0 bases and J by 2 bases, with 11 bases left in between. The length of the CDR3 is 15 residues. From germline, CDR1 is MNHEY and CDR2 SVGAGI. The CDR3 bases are TGTGCCAGCAGTTACTCTCACAGTGAGACCTACGAGCAGTACTTC. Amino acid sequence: CASSYSHSETYEQYF.

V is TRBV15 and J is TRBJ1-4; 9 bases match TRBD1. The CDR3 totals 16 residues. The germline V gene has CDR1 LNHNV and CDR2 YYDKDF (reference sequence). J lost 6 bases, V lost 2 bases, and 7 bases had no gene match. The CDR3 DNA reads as TGTGCCACCAGCAGATCTACAGGGGGCGGGTATGAAAAACTGTTTTTT. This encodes CATSRSTGGGYEKLFF.

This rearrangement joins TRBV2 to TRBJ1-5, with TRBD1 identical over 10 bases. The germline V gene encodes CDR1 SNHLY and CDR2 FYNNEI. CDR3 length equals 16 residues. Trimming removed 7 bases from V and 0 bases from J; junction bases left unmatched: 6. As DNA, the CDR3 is TGTGCCAGCACCCGGGACAGGGGAACTAGCAATCAGCCCCAGCATTTT. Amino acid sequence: CASTRDRGTSNQPQHF.

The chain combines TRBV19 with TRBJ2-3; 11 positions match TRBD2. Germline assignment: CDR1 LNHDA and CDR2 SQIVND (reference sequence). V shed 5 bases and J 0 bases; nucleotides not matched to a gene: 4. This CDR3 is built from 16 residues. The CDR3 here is CASSPLAGVSTDTQYF. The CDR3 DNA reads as TGTGCCAGTAGTCCACTAGCGGGGGTGAGCACAGATACGCAGTATTTT.

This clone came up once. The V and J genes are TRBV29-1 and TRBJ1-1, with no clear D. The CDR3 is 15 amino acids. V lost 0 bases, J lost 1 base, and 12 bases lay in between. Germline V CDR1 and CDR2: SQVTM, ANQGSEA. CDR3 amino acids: CSVEDSGGSNTEAFF. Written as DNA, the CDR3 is TGCAGCGTTGAAGATTCTGGCGGCTCGAACACTGAAGCTTTCTTT.

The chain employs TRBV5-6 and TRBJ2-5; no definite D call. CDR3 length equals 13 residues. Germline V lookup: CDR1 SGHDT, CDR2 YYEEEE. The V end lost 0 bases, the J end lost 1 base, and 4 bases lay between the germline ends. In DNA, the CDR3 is TGTGCCAGCAGCTTGGACTCCCAAGAGACCCAGTACTTC. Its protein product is CASSLDSQETQYF.

CDR3 amino acids: CASSPRTSGSYNEQFF. The CDR3 DNA follows: TGTGCCAGCAGCCCCAGGACTAGCGGCTCCTACAATGAGCAGTTCTTC. V and J are TRBV9 and TRBJ2-1, with 10 bases lining up with TRBD2. Germline-derived CDR1 and CDR2 are SGDLS and YYNGEE. The CDR3 has 16 residues. The V segment lost 4 bases and the J segment 0 bases; nucleotides outside the gene matches: 4.

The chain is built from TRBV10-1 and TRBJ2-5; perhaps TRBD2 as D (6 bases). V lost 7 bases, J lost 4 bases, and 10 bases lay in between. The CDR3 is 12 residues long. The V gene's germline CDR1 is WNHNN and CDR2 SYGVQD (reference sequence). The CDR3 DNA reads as TGCGCCAGCACCCCAGCGGGAGAGACCCAGTACTTC. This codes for CASTPAGETQYF.

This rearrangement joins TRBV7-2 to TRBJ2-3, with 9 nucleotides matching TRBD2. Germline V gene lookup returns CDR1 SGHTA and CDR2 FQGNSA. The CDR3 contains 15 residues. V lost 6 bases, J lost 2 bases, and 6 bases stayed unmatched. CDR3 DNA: TGTGCCAGCAGATTACTAGCGGGCACCACAGATACGCAGTATTTT. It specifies CASRLLAGTTDTQYF.

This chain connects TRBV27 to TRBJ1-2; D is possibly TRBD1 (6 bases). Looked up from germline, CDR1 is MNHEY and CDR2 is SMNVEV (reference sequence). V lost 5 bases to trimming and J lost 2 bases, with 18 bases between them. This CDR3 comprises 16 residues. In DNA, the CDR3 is TGTGCCAGCAGTGAAGGCCCTGGGGGGGCCAACTATGGCTACACCTTC. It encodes CASSEGPGGANYGYTF.

CDR3 in amino acids: CASSLLGQGALGYTF. The CDR3 nucleotides are TGTGCCAGCAGTTTATTAGGGCAGGGGGCCCTCGGCTACACCTTC. This chain joins TRBV28 and TRBJ1-2, with 8 bases identical to TRBD1. The CDR3 has 15 amino acids. With 1 base clipped from V and 8 bases from J, the junction kept 9 bases outside the gene matches. CDR1 is MDHEN, CDR2 SYDVKM, per germline.

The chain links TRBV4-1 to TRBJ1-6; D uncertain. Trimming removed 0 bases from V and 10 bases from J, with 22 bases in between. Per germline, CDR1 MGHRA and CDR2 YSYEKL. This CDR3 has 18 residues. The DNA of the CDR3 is TGCGCCAGCAGCCAAGATCTTGGCGGAGGAGTTTTGAGCTCACCCCTCCACTTT. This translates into CASSQDLGGGVLSSPLHF.

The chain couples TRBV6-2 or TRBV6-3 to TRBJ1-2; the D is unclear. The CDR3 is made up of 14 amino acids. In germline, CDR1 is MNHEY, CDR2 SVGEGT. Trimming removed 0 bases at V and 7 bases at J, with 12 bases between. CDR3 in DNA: TGTGCCAGCAGTTACTCGGGTCAGCGCGGTGGCTACACCTTC. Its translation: CASSYSGQRGGYTF.

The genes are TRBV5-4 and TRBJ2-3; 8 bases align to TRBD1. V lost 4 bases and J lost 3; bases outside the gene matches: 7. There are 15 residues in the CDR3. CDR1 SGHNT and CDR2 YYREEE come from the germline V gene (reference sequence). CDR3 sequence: CASSRGQDPTDTQYF. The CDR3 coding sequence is TGTGCCAGCAGCCGGGGACAGGACCCTACAGATACGCAGTATTTT.

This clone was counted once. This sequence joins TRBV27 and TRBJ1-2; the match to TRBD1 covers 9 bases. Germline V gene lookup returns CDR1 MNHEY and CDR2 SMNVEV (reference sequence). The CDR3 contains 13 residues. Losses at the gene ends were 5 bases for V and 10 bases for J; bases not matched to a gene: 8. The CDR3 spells CASSLQGAPAYTF. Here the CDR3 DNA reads TGTGCCAGCAGTCTACAGGGGGCGCCGGCCTACACCTTC.

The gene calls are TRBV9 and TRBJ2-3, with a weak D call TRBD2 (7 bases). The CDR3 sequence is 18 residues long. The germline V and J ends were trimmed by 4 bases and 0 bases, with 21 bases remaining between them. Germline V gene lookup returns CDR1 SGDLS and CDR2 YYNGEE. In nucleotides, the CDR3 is TGTGCCAGCAGCCCCCGGTCTGGGGGGGGCCTTAGCACAGATACGCAGTATTTT. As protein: CASSPRSGGGLSTDTQYF.

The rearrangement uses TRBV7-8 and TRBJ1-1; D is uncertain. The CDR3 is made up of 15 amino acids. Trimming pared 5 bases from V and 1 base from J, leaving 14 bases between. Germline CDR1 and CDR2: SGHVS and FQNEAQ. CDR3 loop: CASSPRRLSNTEAFF. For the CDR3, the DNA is TGTGCCAGCAGCCCTCGGAGGCTATCGAACACTGAAGCTTTCTTT. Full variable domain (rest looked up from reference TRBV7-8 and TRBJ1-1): GAGVSQSPRYKVAKRGQDVALRCDPISGHVSLFWYQQALGQGPEFLTYFQNEAQLDKSGLPSDRFFAERPEGSVSTLKIQRTQQEDSAVYLCASSPRRLSNTEAFFGQGTRLTVV.

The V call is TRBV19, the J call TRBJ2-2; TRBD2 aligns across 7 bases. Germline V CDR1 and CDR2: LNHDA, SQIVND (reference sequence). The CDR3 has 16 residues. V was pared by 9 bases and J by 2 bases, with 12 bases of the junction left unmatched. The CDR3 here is CASREGGRVNTGELFF. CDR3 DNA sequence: TGTGCCAGCCGAGAGGGAGGGCGGGTCAACACCGGGGAGCTGTTTTTT. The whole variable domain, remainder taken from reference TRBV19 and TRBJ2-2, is DGGITQSPKYLFRKEGQNVTLSCEQNLNHDAMYWYRQDPGQGLRLIYYSQIVNDFQKGDIAEGYSVSREKKESFPLTVTSAQKNPTAFYLCASREGGRVNTGELFFGEGSRLTVL.

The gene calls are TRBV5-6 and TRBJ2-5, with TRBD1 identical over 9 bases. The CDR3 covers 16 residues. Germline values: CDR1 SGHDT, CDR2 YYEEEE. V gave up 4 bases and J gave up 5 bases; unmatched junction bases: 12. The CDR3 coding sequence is TGTGCCAGCAGCGTAGGGACAGGGCGCCCGGGGGAGACCCAGTACTTC. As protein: CASSVGTGRPGETQYF.

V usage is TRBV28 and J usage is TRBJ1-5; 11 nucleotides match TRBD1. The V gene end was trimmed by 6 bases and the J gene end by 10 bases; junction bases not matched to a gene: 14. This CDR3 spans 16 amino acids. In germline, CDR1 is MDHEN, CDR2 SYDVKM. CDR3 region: CASSPRTGGRQQPQHF. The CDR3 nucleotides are TGTGCCAGCAGCCCCCGGACAGGGGGCCGGCAACAACCCCAGCATTTT.

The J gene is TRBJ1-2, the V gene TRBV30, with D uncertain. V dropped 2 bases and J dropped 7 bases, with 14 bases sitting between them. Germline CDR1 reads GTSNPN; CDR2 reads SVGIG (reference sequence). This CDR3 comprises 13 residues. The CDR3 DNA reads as TGTGCCTGGAGTTTTATCGGAGGTGCTGGCTACACCTTC. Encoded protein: CAWSFIGGAGYTF.

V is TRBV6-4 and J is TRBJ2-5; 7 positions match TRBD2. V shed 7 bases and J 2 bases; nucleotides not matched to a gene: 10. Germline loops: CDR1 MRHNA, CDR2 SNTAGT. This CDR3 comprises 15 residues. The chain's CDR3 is CASKGWGGEQETQYF. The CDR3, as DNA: TGTGCCAGCAAGGGATGGGGAGGGGAACAAGAGACCCAGTACTTC.

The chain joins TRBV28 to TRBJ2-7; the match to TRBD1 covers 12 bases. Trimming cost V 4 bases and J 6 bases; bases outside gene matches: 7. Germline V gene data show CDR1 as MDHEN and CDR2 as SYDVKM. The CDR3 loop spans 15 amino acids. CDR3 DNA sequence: TGTGCCAGCAGTTCCCCCTCGGGACAGGGGGCCGAGCAGTACTTC. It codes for CASSSPSGQGAEQYF. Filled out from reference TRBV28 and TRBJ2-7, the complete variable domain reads DVKVTQSSRYLVKRTGEKVFLECVQDMDHENMFWYRQDPGLGLRLIYFSYDVKMKEKGDIPEGYSVSREKKERFSLILESASTNQTSMYLCASSSPSGQGAEQYFGPGTRLTVT.

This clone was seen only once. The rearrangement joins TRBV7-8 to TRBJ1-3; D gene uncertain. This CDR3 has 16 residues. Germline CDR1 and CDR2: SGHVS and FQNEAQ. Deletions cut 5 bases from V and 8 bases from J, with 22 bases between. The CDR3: CASSPSPRGGGDTIYF. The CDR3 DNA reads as TGTGCCAGCAGCCCCTCTCCTCGGGGAGGTGGGGACACCATATATTTT.

CDR3 nucleotide sequence: TGTGCCAGCAGTGAATTGACAGCGAACACTGAAGCTTTCTTT. Translation: CASSELTANTEAFF. The rearrangement joins TRBV2 to TRBJ1-1; perhaps TRBD1 as D (5 bases). The CDR3 length is 14 residues. Germline CDR1 is SNHLY and CDR2 is FYNNEI. Trimming removed 2 bases from V and 1 base from J, with 8 bases in between.

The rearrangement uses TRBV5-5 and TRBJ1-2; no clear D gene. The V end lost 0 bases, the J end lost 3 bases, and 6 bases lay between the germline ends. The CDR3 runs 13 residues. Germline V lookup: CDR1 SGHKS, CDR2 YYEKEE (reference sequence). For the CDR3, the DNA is TGTGCCAGCAGCTTGGGCCCGGACTATGGCTACACCTTC. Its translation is CASSLGPDYGYTF.

CDR3 protein: CASSTSGGAVDTQYF. The DNA of the CDR3 is TGTGCCAGCAGTACTAGCGGGGGGGCCGTAGATACGCAGTATTTT. The rearrangement uses TRBV2 and TRBJ2-3, with 13 nucleotides matching TRBD2. V lost 5 bases to trimming and J lost 5 bases; unmatched junction nucleotides: 4. Per the germline V gene, CDR1 is SNHLY and CDR2 is FYNNEI. CDR3 length: 15 residues.

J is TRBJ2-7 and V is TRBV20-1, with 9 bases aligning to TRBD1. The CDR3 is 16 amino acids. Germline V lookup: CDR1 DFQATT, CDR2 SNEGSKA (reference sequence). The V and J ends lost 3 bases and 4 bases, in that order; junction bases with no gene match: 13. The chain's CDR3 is CSASRGTGTFEYEQYF. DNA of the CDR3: TGCAGTGCTAGTCGGGGGACAGGGACGTTTGAATACGAGCAGTACTTC.

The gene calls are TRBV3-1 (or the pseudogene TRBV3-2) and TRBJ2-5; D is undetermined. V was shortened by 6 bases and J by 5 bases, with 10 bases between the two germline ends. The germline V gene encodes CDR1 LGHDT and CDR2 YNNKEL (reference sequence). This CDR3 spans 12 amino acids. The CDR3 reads CASRSPRETQYF. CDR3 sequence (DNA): TGTGCCAGCAGGAGCCCTAGGGAGACCCAGTACTTC.

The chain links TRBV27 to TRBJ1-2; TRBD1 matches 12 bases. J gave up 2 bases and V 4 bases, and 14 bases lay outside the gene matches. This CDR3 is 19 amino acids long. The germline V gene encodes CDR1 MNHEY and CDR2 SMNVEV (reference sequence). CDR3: CASSWRTRDRGRKNYGYTF. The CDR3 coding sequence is TGTGCCAGCAGTTGGAGGACCCGGGACAGGGGGCGCAAGAACTATGGCTACACCTTC.